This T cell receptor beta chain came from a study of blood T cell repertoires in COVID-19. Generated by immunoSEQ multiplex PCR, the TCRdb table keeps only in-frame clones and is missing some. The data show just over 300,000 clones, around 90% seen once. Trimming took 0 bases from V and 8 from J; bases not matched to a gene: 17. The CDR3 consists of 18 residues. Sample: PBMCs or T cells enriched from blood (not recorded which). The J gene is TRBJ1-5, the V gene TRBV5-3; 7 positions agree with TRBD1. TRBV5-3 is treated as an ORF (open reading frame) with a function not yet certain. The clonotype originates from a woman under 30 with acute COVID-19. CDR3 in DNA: TGTGCCAGAAGCTTGGCCAAGGGCAGGGACAGAGTTTGGGAGCCCCAGCATTTT. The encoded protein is CARSLAKGRDRVWEPQHF.